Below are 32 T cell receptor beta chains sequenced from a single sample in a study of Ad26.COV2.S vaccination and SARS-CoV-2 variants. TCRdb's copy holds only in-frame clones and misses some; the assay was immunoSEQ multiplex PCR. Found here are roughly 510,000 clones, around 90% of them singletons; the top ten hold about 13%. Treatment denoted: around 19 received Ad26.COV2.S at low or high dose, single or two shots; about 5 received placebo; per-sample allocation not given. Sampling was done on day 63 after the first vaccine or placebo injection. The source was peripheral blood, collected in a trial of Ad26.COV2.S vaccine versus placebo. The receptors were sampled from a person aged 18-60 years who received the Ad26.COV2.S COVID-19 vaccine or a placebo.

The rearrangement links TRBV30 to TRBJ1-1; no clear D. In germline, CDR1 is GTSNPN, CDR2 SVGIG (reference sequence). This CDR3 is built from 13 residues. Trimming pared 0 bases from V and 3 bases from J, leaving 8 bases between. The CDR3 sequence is CAWSVKKYTEAFF. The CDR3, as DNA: TGTGCCTGGAGTGTAAAGAAGTACACTGAAGCTTTCTTT.

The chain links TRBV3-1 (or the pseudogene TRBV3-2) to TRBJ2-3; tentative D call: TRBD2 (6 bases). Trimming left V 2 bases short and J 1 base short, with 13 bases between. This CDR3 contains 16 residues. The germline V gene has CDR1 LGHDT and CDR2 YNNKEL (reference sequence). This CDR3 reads CASSQYHGRGTDTQYF. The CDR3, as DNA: TGTGCCAGCAGCCAATACCACGGGAGAGGCACAGATACGCAGTATTTT.

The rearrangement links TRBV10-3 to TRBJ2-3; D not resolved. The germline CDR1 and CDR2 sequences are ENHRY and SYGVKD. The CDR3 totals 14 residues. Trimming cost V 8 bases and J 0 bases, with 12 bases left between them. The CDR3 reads CAIRSTGSTDTQYF. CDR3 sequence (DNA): TGTGCCATCCGATCGACGGGTAGCACAGATACGCAGTATTTT.

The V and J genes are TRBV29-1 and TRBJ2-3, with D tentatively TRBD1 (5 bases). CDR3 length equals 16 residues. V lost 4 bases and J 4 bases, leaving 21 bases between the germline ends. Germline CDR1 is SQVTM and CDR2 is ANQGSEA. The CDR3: CSVVGDRQFSSDTQYF. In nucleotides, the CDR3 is TGCAGCGTTGTCGGAGACAGACAGTTCAGTTCAGATACGCAGTATTTT.

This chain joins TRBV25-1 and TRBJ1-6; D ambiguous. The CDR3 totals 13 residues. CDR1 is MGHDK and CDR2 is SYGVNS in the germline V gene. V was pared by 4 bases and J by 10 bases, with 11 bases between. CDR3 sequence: CASSANPISPLHF. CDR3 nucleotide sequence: TGTGCCAGCAGTGCCAACCCAATCTCACCCCTCCACTTT.

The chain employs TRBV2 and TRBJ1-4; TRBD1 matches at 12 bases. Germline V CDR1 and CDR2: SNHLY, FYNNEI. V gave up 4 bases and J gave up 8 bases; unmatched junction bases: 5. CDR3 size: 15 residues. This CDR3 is CASSGAGTGGEKLFF. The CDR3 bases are TGTGCCAGCAGTGGCGCCGGGACAGGGGGCGAAAAACTGTTTTTT.

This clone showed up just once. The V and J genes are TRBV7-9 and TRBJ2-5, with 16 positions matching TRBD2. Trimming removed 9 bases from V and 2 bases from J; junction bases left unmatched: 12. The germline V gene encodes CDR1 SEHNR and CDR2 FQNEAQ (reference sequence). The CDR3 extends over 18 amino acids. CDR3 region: CARPLGGTSGRAQETQYF. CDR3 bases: TGTGCCAGGCCCCTAGGAGGGACTAGCGGGAGGGCACAAGAGACCCAGTACTTC. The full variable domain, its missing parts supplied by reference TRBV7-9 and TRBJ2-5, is DTGVSQNPRHKITKRGQNVTFRCDPISEHNRLYWYRQTLGQGPEFLTYFQNEAQLEKSRLLSDRFSAERPKGSFSTLEIQRTEQGDSAMYLCARPLGGTSGRAQETQYFGPGTRLLVL.

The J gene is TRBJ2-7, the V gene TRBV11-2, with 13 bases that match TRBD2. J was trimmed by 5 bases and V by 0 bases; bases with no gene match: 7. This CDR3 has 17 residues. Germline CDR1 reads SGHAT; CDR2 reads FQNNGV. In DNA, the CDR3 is TGTGCCAGCAGCTTAGAACTAGCGGGAGGGCCGGGGAACGAGCAGTACTTC. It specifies CASSLELAGGPGNEQYF. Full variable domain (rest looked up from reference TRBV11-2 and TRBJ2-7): EAGVAQSPRYKIIEKRQSVAFWCNPISGHATLYWYQQILGQGPKLLIQFQNNGVVDDSQLPKDRFSAERLKGVDSTLKIQPAKLEDSAVYLCASSLELAGGPGNEQYFGPGTRLTVT.

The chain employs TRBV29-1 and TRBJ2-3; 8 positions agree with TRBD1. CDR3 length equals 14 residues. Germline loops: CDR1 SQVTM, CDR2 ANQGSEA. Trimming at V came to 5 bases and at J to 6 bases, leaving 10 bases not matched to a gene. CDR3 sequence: CSVKLQGGVDTQYF. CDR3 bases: TGCAGCGTTAAGTTACAGGGGGGAGTGGATACGCAGTATTTT.

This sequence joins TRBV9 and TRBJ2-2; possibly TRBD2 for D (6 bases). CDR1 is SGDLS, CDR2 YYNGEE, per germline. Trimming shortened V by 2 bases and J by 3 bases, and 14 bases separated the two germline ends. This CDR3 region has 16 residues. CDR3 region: CASSVARGTYTGELFF. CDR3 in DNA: TGTGCCAGCAGCGTCGCTCGGGGGACCTACACCGGGGAGCTGTTTTTT.

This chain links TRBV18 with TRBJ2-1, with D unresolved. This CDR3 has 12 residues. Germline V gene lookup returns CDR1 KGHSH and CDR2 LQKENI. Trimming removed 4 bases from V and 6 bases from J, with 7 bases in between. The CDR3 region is CASSRLPNEQFF. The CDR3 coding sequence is TGTGCCAGCTCACGCCTCCCCAATGAGCAGTTCTTC. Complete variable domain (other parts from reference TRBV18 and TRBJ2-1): NAGVMQNPRHLVRRRGQEARLRCSPMKGHSHVYWYRQLPEEGLKFMVYLQKENIIDESGMPKERFSAEFPKEGPSILRIQQVVRGDSAAYFCASSRLPNEQFFGPGTRLTVL.

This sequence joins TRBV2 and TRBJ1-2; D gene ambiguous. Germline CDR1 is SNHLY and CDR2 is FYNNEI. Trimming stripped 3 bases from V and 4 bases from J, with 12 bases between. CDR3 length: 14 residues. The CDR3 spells CASSDVGRTYGYTF. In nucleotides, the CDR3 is TGTGCCAGCAGTGACGTCGGACGGACCTATGGCTACACCTTC.

The CDR3, as DNA: TGTGCCAGCAGCTTAGCGGACTCCTACAATGAGCAGTTCTTC. Its translation: CASSLADSYNEQFF. The chain links TRBV7-6 to TRBJ2-1; D gene unclear. The length of the CDR3 is 14 residues. Trimming left V 0 bases short and J 0 bases short, with 3 bases between. The V gene's germline CDR1 is SGHVS and CDR2 FNYEAQ.

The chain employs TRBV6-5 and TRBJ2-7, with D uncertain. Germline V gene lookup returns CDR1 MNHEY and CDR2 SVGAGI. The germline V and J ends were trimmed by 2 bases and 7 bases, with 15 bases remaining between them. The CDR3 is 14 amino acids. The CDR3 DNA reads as TGTGCCAGCAGTTACCCGGACGGCGTGGGGGAGCAGTACTTC. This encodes CASSYPDGVGEQYF.

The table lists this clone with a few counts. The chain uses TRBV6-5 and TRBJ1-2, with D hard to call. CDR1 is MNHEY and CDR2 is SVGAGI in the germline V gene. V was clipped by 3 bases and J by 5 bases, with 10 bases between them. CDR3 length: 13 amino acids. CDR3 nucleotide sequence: TGTGCCAGCAGTTATAGGTCACTTTATGGCTACACCTTC. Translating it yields CASSYRSLYGYTF.

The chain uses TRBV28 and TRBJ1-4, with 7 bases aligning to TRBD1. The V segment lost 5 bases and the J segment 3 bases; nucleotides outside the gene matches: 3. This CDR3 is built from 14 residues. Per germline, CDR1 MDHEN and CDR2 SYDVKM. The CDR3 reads CASSPGGANEKLFF. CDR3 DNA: TGTGCCAGCAGTCCAGGGGGGGCTAATGAAAAACTGTTTTTT.

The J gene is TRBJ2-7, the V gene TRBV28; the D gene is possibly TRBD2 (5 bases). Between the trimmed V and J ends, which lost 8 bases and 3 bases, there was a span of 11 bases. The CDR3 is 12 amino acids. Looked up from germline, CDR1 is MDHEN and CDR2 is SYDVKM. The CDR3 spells CASVGNRYEQYF. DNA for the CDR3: TGTGCCAGCGTCGGGAACCGCTACGAGCAGTACTTC.

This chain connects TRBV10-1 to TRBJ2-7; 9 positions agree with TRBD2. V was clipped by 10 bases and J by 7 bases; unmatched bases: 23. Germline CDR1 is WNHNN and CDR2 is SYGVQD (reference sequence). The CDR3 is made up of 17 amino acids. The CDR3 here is CATKSRVLAGVLREQYF. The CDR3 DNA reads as TGCGCCACCAAAAGTCGGGTTTTAGCGGGAGTTCTTAGGGAGCAGTACTTC.

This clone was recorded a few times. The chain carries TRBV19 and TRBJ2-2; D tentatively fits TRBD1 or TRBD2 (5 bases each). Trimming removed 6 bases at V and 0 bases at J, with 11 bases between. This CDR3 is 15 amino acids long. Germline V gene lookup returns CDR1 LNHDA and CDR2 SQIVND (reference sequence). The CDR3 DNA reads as TGTGCCAGTAGCCCCGGGACCACGAACACCGGGGAGCTGTTTTTT. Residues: CASSPGTTNTGELFF.

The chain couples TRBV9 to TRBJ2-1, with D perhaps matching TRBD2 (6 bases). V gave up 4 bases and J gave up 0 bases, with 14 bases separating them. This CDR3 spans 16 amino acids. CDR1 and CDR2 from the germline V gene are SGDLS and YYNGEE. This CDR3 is CASSPLGGTSYNEQFF. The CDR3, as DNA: TGTGCCAGCAGCCCCCTCGGGGGTACCTCCTACAATGAGCAGTTCTTC.

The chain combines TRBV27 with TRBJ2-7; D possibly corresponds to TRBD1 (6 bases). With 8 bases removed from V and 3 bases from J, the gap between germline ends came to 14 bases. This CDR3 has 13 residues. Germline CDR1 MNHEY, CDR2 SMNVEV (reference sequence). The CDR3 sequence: CASRPTGLYEQYF. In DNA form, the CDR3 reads TGTGCCAGCCGCCCCACAGGGCTCTACGAGCAGTACTTC.

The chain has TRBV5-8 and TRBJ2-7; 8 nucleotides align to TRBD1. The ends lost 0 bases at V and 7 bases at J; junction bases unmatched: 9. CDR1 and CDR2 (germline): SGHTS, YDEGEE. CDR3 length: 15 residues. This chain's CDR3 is CASSLGDRILGEQYF. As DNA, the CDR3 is TGTGCCAGCAGCTTGGGGGACAGGATACTGGGGGAGCAGTACTTC.

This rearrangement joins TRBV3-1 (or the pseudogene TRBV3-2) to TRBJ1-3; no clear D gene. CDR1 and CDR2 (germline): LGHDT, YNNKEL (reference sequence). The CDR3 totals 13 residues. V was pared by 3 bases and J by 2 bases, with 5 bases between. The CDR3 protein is CASSHPPGNTIYF. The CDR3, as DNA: TGTGCCAGCAGCCACCCTCCTGGAAACACCATATATTTT.

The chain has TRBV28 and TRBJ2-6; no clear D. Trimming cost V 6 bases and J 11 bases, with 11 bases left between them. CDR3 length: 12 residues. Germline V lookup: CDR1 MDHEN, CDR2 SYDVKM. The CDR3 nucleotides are TGTGCCAGCAGCCAACAATTCGACGTCCTGACTTTC. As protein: CASSQQFDVLTF.

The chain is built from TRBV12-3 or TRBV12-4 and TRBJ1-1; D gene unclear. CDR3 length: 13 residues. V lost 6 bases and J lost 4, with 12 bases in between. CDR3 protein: CASSLGPSTEAFF. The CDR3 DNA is TGTGCCAGCAGCCTAGGGCCTAGCACTGAAGCTTTCTTT.

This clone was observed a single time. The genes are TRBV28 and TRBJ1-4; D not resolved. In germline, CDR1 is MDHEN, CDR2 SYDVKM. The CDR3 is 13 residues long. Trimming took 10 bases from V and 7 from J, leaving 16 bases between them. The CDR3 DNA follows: TGTGCCATCGTCATAGGCAGCAGTGAAAAACTGTTTTTT. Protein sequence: CAIVIGSSEKLFF.

The CDR3 sequence is CASSLAILAGETQYF. As DNA, the CDR3 is TGTGCCAGCAGCTTAGCCATCCTAGCGGGGGAGACCCAGTACTTC. The chain carries TRBV7-8 and TRBJ2-5, with 9 bases fitting TRBD2. Unmatched junction bases numbered 4, after V lost 0 bases and J lost 5 bases. In germline, CDR1 is SGHVS, CDR2 FQNEAQ. The length of the CDR3 is 15 residues.

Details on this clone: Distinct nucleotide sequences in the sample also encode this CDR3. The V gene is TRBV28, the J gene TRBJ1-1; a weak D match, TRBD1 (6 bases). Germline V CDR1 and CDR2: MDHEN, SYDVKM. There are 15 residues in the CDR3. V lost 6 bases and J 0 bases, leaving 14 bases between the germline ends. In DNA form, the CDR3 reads TGTGCCAGCAGCCCGCCCGGACAGCTGAACACTGAAGCTTTCTTT. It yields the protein CASSPPGQLNTEAFF.

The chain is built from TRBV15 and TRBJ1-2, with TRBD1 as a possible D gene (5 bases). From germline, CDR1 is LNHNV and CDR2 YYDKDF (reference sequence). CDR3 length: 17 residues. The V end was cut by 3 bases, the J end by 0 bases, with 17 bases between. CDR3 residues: CATSRPSGALANYGYTF. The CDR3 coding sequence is TGTGCCACCAGCAGGCCCAGCGGGGCGCTGGCTAACTATGGCTACACCTTC.

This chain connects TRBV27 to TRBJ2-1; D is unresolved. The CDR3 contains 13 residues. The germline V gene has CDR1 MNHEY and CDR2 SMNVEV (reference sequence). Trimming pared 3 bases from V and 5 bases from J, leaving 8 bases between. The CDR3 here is CASSFLLDNEQFF. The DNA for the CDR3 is TGTGCCAGCAGTTTTCTTTTAGACAATGAGCAGTTCTTC.

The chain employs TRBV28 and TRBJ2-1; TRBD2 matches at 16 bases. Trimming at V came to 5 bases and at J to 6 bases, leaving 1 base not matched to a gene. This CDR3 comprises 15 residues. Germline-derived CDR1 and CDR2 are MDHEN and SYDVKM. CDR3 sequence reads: CASSGTSGRGNEQFF. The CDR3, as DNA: TGTGCCAGCAGTGGGACTAGCGGGAGGGGCAATGAGCAGTTCTTC.

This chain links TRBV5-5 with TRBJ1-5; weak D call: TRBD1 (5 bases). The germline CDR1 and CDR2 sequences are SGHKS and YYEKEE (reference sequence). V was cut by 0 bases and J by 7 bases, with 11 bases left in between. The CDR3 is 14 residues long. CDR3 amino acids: CASSLAGGIQPQHF. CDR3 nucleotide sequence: TGTGCCAGCAGCTTGGCCGGGGGGATACAGCCCCAGCATTTT.